The rows below give T cell receptor beta chains drawn from one sample of a study of T cells in Graves' hyperthyroidism and ophthalmopathy. TCRdb re-derived calls from the multiplex PCR reads in MiXCR, one entry per CDR3 protein. Of 330,000 or so distinct CDR3 sequences listed, roughly 19% are singletons. The sample taken for sequencing was blood. These receptors were obtained from a man aged 50 or older with Graves' ophthalmopathy. Both conserved end residues are part of each CDR3. D genes are given only for firm matches. Clone size is given for some rows only: seen once, a few or many times, or a class if the clone is expanded.

V	J	size	D	DNA	CDR3
TRBV5-1	TRBJ2-1	many	-	TGCGCCAGCAGCAGATCCAAAGGTGAGCAGTTCTTC	CASSRSKGEQFF
TRBV7-8	TRBJ1-1	many	-	TGTGCCAGCAGCCTCTCCGCCGGACTTGAAGCTTTCTTT	CASSLSAGLEAFF
TRBV2	TRBJ2-1	many	TRBD1	TGTGCCAGCAAAGCCGGGACAGGGGGCGGCTCCTACAATGAGCAGTTCTTC	CASKAGTGGGSYNEQFF
TRBV20-1	TRBJ2-2	-	-	TGCAGTGCTAAGAGGCTCGGGGAGCTGTTTTTT	CSAKRLGELFF
TRBV10-2	TRBJ2-5	few	-	TGCGCCAGCAGCGGCTTAACGGGAAAGGGAGAGACCCAGTACTTC	CASSGLTGKGETQYF
TRBV28	TRBJ2-3	many	-	TGTGCCAGCAGTTCCAGGGACCGTATCACAGATACGCAGTATTTT	CASSSRDRITDTQYF
TRBV18	TRBJ2-5	many	-	TGTGCCAGCTCGGGACAGGCCCCGGAAAGCGGGAGATATGAGACCCAGTACTTC	CASSGQAPESGRYETQYF
TRBV19	TRBJ2-1	-	TRBD2	TGTGCCAGTAGTATCGGACTAGCGGGAGGCGCCAATGAGCAGTTCTTC	CASSIGLAGGANEQFF
TRBV19	TRBJ2-3	-	-	TGTGCCAGTAGTCGGGACCCCTTGGATACGCAGTATTTT	CASSRDPLDTQYF
TRBV10-3	TRBJ2-3	many	TRBD2	TGTGCCATCAGTGGGGAGACTAGCGGGAGAGGCGATACGCAGTATTTT	CAISGETSGRGDTQYF
TRBV7-9	TRBJ2-2	few	-	TGTGCCAGCAGCCGGACACTAAACACCGGGGAGCTGTTTTTT	CASSRTLNTGELFF
TRBV10-3	TRBJ2-7	few	TRBD1	TGTGCCATCAGTGAGTCTATGACAGGGCGCGACTACGAGCAGTACTTC	CAISESMTGRDYEQYF
TRBV7-2	TRBJ1-3	few	-	TGTGCCAGCAGCTTCAGGGCCGGGGAAAACACCATACATTTT	CASSFRAGENTIHF
TRBV20-1	TRBJ1-1	many	TRBD1	TGCAGTGCTAGAAACAGGGGATTTGAAGCTTTCTTT	CSARNRGFEAFF
TRBV29-1	TRBJ2-5	-	-	TGCAGCGCCCAGGGGGGGGCCGAGACCCAGTACTTC	CSAQGGAETQYF
TRBV24-1	TRBJ1-6	-	-	TGTGCCACCAGGTATATCTGCTCACCCCTCCACTTT	CATRYICSPLHF
TRBV18	TRBJ2-4	-	-	TGTGCCAGCTCACCACGGTCCAGGGACATAGCCAAAAACATTCAGTACTTC	CASSPRSRDIAKNIQYF
TRBV9	TRBJ2-1	-	TRBD2	TGTGCCAGCAGCGCCCCCGGGACTAGCGGGAGAGTTGAGCAGTTCTTC	CASSAPGTSGRVEQFF
TRBV7-9	TRBJ2-1	-	TRBD2	TGCACAACCCTTCTAGCGGGAAGGTGGGTTCGGGAGCAGTTCTTC	CTTLLAGRWVREQFF
TRBV11-1	TRBJ2-7	-	TRBD1	TGTGCCAGCAGCAATAGGCCCGGACAGGGTAAAAACGAGCAGTACTTC	CASSNRPGQGKNEQYF
TRBV5-8	TRBJ2-1	-	-	TGTGCCAGCAGCTTGGAAGGGTCCGCCTACAATGAGCAGTTCTTC	CASSLEGSAYNEQFF
TRBV6-2/TRBV6-3	TRBJ1-2	many	-	TGTGCCAGCAGGGACCGGGACCGAAACTATGGCTACACCTTC	CASRDRDRNYGYTF
TRBV6-1	TRBJ2-2	-	-	TGTGCCAGCAGTTCGGGCCCATTCCACACCGGGGAGCTGTTTTTT	CASSSGPFHTGELFF
TRBV6-5	TRBJ2-2	-	-	TGTGCCAGCAGTTACTCACCTGAGCTACCCGGGGAGCTGTTTTTT	CASSYSPELPGELFF
TRBV12-5	TRBJ2-2	few	-	TGTGCTAGTGGTTTGGCCGGGACATCGAACACCGGGGAGCTGTTTTTT	CASGLAGTSNTGELFF
TRBV3-1	TRBJ2-7	many	-	TGTGCCAGCAGCCAAGGAGCAGGGACCTACGAGCAGTACTTC	CASSQGAGTYEQYF
TRBV12-3/TRBV12-4	TRBJ1-1	-	-	TGTGCCAGCATCCCCGGCGGCAGAGCGAACACTGAAGCTTTCTTT	CASIPGGRANTEAFF
TRBV6-5	TRBJ2-2	-	-	TGTGCCAGCAGTTACTTCGGGGCAAACACCGGGGAGCTGTTTTTT	CASSYFGANTGELFF
TRBV20-1	TRBJ1-3	once	-	TGCAGTTCCGGGGACGTAGCTGGAAACACCATATATTTT	CSSGDVAGNTIYF
TRBV5-1	TRBJ1-1	many	TRBD1	TGCGCCAGCGGGGCCGGGACAGCGAACACTGAAGCTTTCTTT	CASGAGTANTEAFF
TRBV3-1	TRBJ1-2	-	-	TGTGCCAGCAGCTTAGTGGGGTCAGGGTATGGCCACACCTTC	CASSLVGSGYGHTF
TRBV20-1	TRBJ1-6	-	TRBD1	TGCAGTGCTAGTTTGCCAGGGGGGGGATCACCCCTCCACTTT	CSASLPGGGSPLHF
TRBV28	TRBJ1-5	many	TRBD1	TGTGCCAGCAGCCCTGACAGGGTACCACAGCCCCAGCATTTT	CASSPDRVPQPQHF
TRBV27	TRBJ2-7	many	TRBD2	TGTGCCAGCAGTTTACTAGCGGGGGCCTACGAGCAGTACTTC	CASSLLAGAYEQYF
TRBV5-6	TRBJ2-7	-	TRBD2	TGTGCCAGCAGCTGGACCGGGACTAAACCCTCCGAGCAGTACTTC	CASSWTGTKPSEQYF
TRBV4-1	TRBJ2-5	few	-	TGCGCCAGCAGCCAAGATTTCGGGACCCAGTACTTC	CASSQDFGTQYF
TRBV7-3	TRBJ2-1	many	-	TGTGCCAGCAGCGGACTCGGGGTCCGGGGCTCCTACAATGAGCAGTTCTTC	CASSGLGVRGSYNEQFF
TRBV20-1	TRBJ2-1	-	TRBD2	TGCAGTGCCCCTGGAGCGGGAGGCAATGAGCAGTTCTTC	CSAPGAGGNEQFF
TRBV20-1	TRBJ1-1	-	-	TGCAGTGTCGAGGGCAACACTGAAGCTTTCTTT	CSVEGNTEAFF
TRBV13	TRBJ2-1	many	-	TGTGCCAGCTCCAGAGGGAGTAGTGAGCAGTTCTTC	CASSRGSSEQFF
TRBV11-2	TRBJ1-1	many	-	TGTGCCAGCACCGATGGGTGGGAACCCACTGAAGCTTTCTTT	CASTDGWEPTEAFF
TRBV28	TRBJ1-4	few	-	TGTGCCAGCAGTTTGCTCGGGAGGTCTAATGAAAAACTGTTTTTT	CASSLLGRSNEKLFF
TRBV5-1	TRBJ2-1	many	-	TGCGCCAGCAGCTTGGCCGGTGCAGGGATGGTAAGTGGTGAGCAGTTCTTC	CASSLAGAGMVSGEQFF
TRBV9	TRBJ2-3	few	-	TGTGCCAGCAGCGTAGCTAATACGGGAGGCACAGATACGCAGTATTTT	CASSVANTGGTDTQYF
TRBV12-3/TRBV12-4	TRBJ2-1	many	TRBD2	TGTGCCAGCAGTCCAGGACTAGCGGGGGACAATGAGCAGTTCTTC	CASSPGLAGDNEQFF
TRBV18	TRBJ2-1	many	-	TGTGCCAGCTCACCTTCCGCGGACCTCTACAATGAGCAGTTCTTC	CASSPSADLYNEQFF
TRBV19	TRBJ2-2	few	TRBD1	TGTGCCAGTACCCCGAACAGGGGGCGACGAACCGGGGAGCTGTTTTTT	CASTPNRGRRTGELFF
TRBV28	TRBJ1-5	many	-	TGTGCCAGCAGTAGAGGCCTCAATCAGCCCCAGCATTTT	CASSRGLNQPQHF
TRBV14	TRBJ2-1	-	TRBD2	TGTGCCAGCAGTCAGACTAGCGGGAGGGCGGATGAGCAGTTCTTC	CASSQTSGRADEQFF
TRBV7-8	TRBJ2-1	many	-	TGTGCCAGCAGCTTAGCACAGGGGGGGCGGCCCAATGAGCAGTTCTTC	CASSLAQGGRPNEQFF
TRBV7-8	TRBJ1-1	-	TRBD1	TGTGCCAGCAGCCCGTTCAGGGGGCTAGAGACTGAAGCTTTCTTT	CASSPFRGLETEAFF
TRBV28	TRBJ2-7	many	TRBD1	TGTGCCAGCAGCCAGGGGACAGGGTGGGCCTACGAGCAGTACTTC	CASSQGTGWAYEQYF
TRBV18	TRBJ2-1	-	TRBD2	TGTGCCAGCTCACCAACTAGCGGGAAAAATGAGCAGTTCTTC	CASSPTSGKNEQFF
TRBV20-1	TRBJ1-1	many	TRBD1	TGCAGTGCCCCCTACCAGGGACAGGGTAACACTGAAGCTTTCTTT	CSAPYQGQGNTEAFF
TRBV28	TRBJ1-2	-	-	TGTGCCAGCAGTTTCGGTAGCACCTATGGCTACACCTTC	CASSFGSTYGYTF
TRBV28	TRBJ2-1	many	-	TGTGCCAGCAGTTTGGGCTCTAGAGGGGATGAGCAGTTCTTC	CASSLGSRGDEQFF
TRBV6-1	TRBJ1-6	-	-	TGTGCCAGCAGACGGGACACGAATAATTCACCCCTCCACTTT	CASRRDTNNSPLHF